Below are 8 T cell receptor beta chains sequenced from a single sample in a study of early T cells in non-severe SARS-CoV-2 infection. From the 5' RACE reads, TCRdb called clonotypes with MiXCR, one entry per CDR3 protein. Among tens of thousands of distinct CDR3 sequences listed, 13% were seen once. Sequencing input: whole blood. The receptors come from an adult who was a healthcare worker with PCR-confirmed SARS-CoV-2 infection or an uninfected control (not recorded which).

This clonotype was detected only once. Its ends do not fully match the called genes, so a read error is possible. This chain uses TRBV19 with TRBJ1-2; 8 nucleotides agree with TRBD1. The CDR3 covers 15 residues. CDR1 and CDR2 (germline): LNHDA, SQIVND (reference sequence). The CDR3 loop reads CTSSMGQESNYGYTF. The DNA for the CDR3 is TGTACCAGTAGTATGGGACAGGAGTCTAACTATGGCTACACCTTC.

This clonotype was counted ten times or more. V and J are TRBV29-1 and TRBJ1-2; 9 nucleotides line up with TRBD1. With V trimmed by 3 bases and J by 2 bases, 7 bases remained unmatched. The CDR3 has 15 amino acids. Germline values: CDR1 SQVTM, CDR2 ANQGSEA. CDR3 loop: CSVDSPGQGNYGYTF. For the CDR3, the DNA is TGCAGCGTTGATAGCCCGGGACAGGGAAACTATGGCTACACCTTC.

The chain has TRBV9 and TRBJ1-6; 7 bases line up with TRBD1. J gave up 7 bases and V 3 bases, and 4 bases lay outside the gene matches. The CDR3 length is 14 residues. Germline assignment: CDR1 SGDLS and CDR2 YYNGEE. The CDR3 region has the DNA TGTGCCAGCAGCGGAGGGACAGTGAATTCACCCCTCCACTTT. Its protein product is CASSGGTVNSPLHF. Full variable domain (rest looked up from reference TRBV9 and TRBJ1-6): DSGVTQTPKHLITATGQRVTLRCSPRSGDLSVYWYQQSLDQGLQFLIQYYNGEERAKGNILERFSAQQFPDLHSELNLSSLELGDSALYFCASSGGTVNSPLHFGNGTRLTVT.

On this clonotype itself: A much larger clone lies a single base off, so this may be a read error. The CDR3 end shows no conserved phenylalanine or tryptophan, and so a read error is likely. The CDR3 DNA follows: TGTGCCAGCACCCGAGGACAAAATTCACCCCTCCACTAT. Translated, it gives CASTRGQNSPLHY. The chain joins TRBV12-3 or TRBV12-4 to TRBJ1-6; TRBD1 is a possible D gene (5 bases). Trimming shortened V by 7 bases and J by 7 bases, and 11 bases separated the two germline ends. This CDR3 has 13 amino acids.

This clonotype was counted ten times or more. This chain uses TRBV6-2 or TRBV6-3 with TRBJ1-1, with TRBD1 identical over 8 bases. CDR3 length: 15 residues. Trimming took 5 bases from V and 1 from J; bases not matched to a gene: 6. The germline CDR1 and CDR2 sequences are MNHEY and SVGEGT. CDR3 DNA sequence: TGTGCCAGCAGTCGAATGACAGGGGAGAACACTGAAGCTTTCTTT. Translation gives CASSRMTGENTEAFF.

The table lists this clonotype with many counts. V usage is TRBV12-3 or TRBV12-4 and J usage is TRBJ2-5; D remains ambiguous. The CDR3 contains 13 residues. V was pared by 6 bases and J by 0 bases, with 8 bases between. The CDR3 here is CASRPSYQETQYF. Here the CDR3 DNA reads TGTGCCAGCAGGCCCAGCTACCAAGAGACCCAGTACTTC.

This clonotype was observed many times. The rearrangement uses TRBV29-1 and TRBJ2-5, with D uncertain. The V and J ends lost 7 bases and 4 bases respectively, with 13 bases between them. In germline, CDR1 is SQVTM, CDR2 ANQGSEA. The CDR3 loop spans 12 amino acids. The CDR3 DNA sequence: TGCAGCGCGGAAAAGGTCGGAGAGACCCAGTACTTC. It is translated as CSAEKVGETQYF.

There are a few counts of this clonotype. The genes are TRBV12-3 or TRBV12-4 and TRBJ2-1; TRBD1 is a possible D gene (5 bases). CDR3 length: 14 residues. V was trimmed by 3 bases and J by 2 bases, leaving 8 bases between them. The CDR3 protein is CASSFETAYNEQFF. DNA for the CDR3: TGTGCCAGCAGTTTTGAGACAGCCTACAATGAGCAGTTCTTC.